This paragraph covers one TCR beta chain sequence. No antigen is known for it. Profiling relied on immunoSEQ multiplex PCR, and the TCRdb table lists in-frame clones only, not all of them. Of about 100,000 clones in the sample, approximately 90% were seen once. The germline V and J ends were trimmed by 5 bases and 5 bases, with 4 bases remaining between them. CDR1 is MNHEY and CDR2 is SVGAGI in the germline V gene. This CDR3 contains 11 residues. The record originates from a study of T cell responses to AZD1222 COVID-19 vaccine. Study in general: Pooled in the analysis were second doses at about 4 or about 12 weeks.

Points from the study as a whole: There were vaccine-associated CD4 TCRs across spike, dominant at 160-218 and 743-854. Receipt of two AZD1222 doses was followed by a rise in Spike-specific TCR breadth and depth. Just five or six AZD1222 recipients were seropositive at baseline.

This clonotype was sampled from an adult in good health. The chain recombines TRBV6-5 with TRBJ2-1, with no clear D. The material was peripheral blood, obtained on day 0 of AZD1222 vaccination. Written as DNA, the CDR3 is TGTGCCAGCAGTCGCAACAATGAGCAGTTCTTC. Its protein is CASSRNNEQFF.